The entry that follows covers one T cell receptor beta chain sequence. This entry belongs to a study of Graves' ophthalmopathy and Graves' hyperthyroidism. The V and J ends lost 5 bases and 0 bases respectively, with 14 bases between them. Germline V gives CDR1 MNHEY, CDR2 SMNVEV (reference sequence). CDR3 length: 16 residues. The TCR beta CDR3 regions underwent amplification from RNA transcripts. First-round RT-PCR used HTBI primers; second-round multiplex PCR followed. MiXCR, applied by TCRdb to the multiplex PCR reads, yields one record per CDR3 protein. The sample holds about 220,000 distinct CDR3 sequences, around a fifth seen once.

This sequence originates from a woman aged 50 to 60 with Graves' ophthalmopathy. The sequencing input was peripheral blood. The chain uses TRBV27 and TRBJ2-4; D might be TRBD1 (6 bases). This CDR3 is CASSPRTGLAKNIQYF. The CDR3 DNA follows: TGTGCCAGCAGTCCCCGAACAGGGCTAGCCAAAAACATTCAGTACTTC.